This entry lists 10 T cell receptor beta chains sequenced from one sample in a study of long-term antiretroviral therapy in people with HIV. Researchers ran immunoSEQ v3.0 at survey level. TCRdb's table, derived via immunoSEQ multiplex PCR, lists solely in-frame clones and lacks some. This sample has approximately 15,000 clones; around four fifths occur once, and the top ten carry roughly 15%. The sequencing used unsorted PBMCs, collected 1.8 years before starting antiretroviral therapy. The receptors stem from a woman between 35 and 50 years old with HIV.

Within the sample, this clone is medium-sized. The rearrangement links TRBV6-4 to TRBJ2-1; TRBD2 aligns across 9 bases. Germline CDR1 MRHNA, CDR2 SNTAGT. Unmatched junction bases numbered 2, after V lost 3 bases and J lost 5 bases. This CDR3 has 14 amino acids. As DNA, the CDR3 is TGTGCCAGCAGTGATTTAGCGGGAGACAATGAGCAGTTCTTC. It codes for CASSDLAGDNEQFF.

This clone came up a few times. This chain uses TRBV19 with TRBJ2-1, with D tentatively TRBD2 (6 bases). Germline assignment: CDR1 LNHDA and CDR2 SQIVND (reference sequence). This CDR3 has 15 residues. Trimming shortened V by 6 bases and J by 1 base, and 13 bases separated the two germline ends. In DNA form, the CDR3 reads TGTGCCAGTAGGAGTTGGGGAGGTTCCTACAATGAGCAGTTCTTC. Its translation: CASRSWGGSYNEQFF.

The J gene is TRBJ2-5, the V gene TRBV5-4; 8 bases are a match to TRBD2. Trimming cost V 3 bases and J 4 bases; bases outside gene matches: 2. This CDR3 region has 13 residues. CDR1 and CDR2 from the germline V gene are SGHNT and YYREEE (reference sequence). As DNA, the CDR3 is TGTGCCAGCAGCTCGCGGGGGGCAGAGACCCAGTACTTC. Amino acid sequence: CASSSRGAETQYF.

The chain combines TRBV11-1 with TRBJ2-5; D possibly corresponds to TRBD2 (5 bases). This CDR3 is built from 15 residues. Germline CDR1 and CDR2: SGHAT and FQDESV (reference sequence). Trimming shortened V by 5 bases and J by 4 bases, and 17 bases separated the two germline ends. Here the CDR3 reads CASSLRDSLAETQYF. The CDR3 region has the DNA TGTGCCAGCAGCCTCCGGGATAGCCTGGCAGAGACCCAGTACTTC.

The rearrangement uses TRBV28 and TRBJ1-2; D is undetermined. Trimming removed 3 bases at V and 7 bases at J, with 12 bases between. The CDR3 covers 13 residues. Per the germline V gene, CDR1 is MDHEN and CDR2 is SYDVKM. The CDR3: CASSFSGGGGYTF. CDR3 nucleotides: TGTGCCAGCAGTTTCTCAGGTGGAGGTGGCTACACCTTC.

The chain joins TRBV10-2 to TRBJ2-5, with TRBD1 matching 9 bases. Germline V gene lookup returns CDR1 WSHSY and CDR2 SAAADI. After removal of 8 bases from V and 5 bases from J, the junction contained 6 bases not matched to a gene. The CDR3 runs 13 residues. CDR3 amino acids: CASAQGAGETQYF. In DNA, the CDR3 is TGCGCCAGCGCACAGGGGGCGGGGGAGACCCAGTACTTC.

The CDR3 sequence is CASSFHRRDEQYF. The CDR3 bases are TGTGCCAGCAGCTTTCATAGGAGAGACGAGCAGTACTTC. This chain links TRBV13 with TRBJ2-7, with D uncertain. This CDR3 has 13 amino acids. Trimming shortened V by 3 bases and J by 5 bases, and 11 bases separated the two germline ends. The germline CDR1 and CDR2 sequences are PRHDT and FYEKMQ (reference sequence).

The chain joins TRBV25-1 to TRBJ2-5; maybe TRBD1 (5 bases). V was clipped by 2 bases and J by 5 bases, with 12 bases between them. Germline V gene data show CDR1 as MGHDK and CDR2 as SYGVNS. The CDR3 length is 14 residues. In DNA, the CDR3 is TGTGCCAGCAGTGAAGTCCCAGGGTTGGAGACCCAGTACTTC. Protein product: CASSEVPGLETQYF.

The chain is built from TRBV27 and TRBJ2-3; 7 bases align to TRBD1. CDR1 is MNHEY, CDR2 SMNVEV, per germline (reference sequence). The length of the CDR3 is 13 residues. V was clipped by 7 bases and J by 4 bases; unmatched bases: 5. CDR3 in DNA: TGTGCCAGCAAGGTCCAGGGGGCAGATACGCAGTATTTT. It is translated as CASKVQGADTQYF.

The CDR3 DNA sequence: TGTGCCAGCAGCTCGGGACTAGCGGGACCTAGCACAGATACGCAGTATTTT. Translation: CASSSGLAGPSTDTQYF. The chain combines TRBV11-1 with TRBJ2-3, with 13 positions matching TRBD2. The CDR3 runs to 17 residues. The germline V gene encodes CDR1 SGHAT and CDR2 FQDESV (reference sequence). J lost 0 bases, V lost 4 bases, and 4 bases had no gene match. Filled out from reference TRBV11-1 and TRBJ2-3, the complete variable domain reads EAEVAQSPRYKITEKSQAVAFWCDPISGHATLYWYRQILGQGPELLVQFQDESVVDDSQLPKDRFSAERLKGVDSTLKIQPAELGDSAMYLCASSSGLAGPSTDTQYFGPGTRLTVL.